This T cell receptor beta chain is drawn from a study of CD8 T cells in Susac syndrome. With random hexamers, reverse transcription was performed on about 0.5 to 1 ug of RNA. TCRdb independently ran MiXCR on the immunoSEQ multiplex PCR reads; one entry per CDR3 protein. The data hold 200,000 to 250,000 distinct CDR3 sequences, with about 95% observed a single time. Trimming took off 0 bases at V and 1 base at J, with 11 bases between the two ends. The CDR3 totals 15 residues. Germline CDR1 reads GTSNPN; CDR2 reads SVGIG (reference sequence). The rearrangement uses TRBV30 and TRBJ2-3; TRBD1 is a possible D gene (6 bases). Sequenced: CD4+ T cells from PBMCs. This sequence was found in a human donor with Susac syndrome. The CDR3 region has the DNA TGTGCCTGGAGTGTACTTCCAGGGGGCACAGATACGCAGTATTTT. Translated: CAWSVLPGGTDTQYF.